These 20 T cell receptor beta chains were all obtained from the same sample, sequenced in a study of identical twins (TCRdb year 2016). Library preparation was by 5' RACE. Instrument on record: Illumina HiSeq 2000. TCRdb itself trimmed the public reads at Q25 with fastp, ran MiXCR and retained productive beta chains. One record per CDR3 amino acid sequence lists the most common genes and DNA. The sample table lists fewer than 250,000 distinct CDR3 sequences, about 7.5% of them with a count of one. Roughly 5.4% of the sample is in the top ten clones. These data also featured in a second study, about yellow fever vaccine responses in identical twins.

The sequencing sample was made of CD8+ T cells sorted from blood. These receptors were taken from a young woman in good health.

This clonotype was seen a handful of times. The chain uses TRBV12-3 or TRBV12-4 and TRBJ2-3; D is uncertain. Trimming pared 3 bases from V and 1 base from J, leaving 5 bases between. The CDR3 is 13 residues long. CDR3 sequence reads: CASSFWGTDTQYF. DNA of the CDR3: TGTGCCAGCAGTTTTTGGGGCACAGATACGCAGTATTTT.

This chain joins TRBV7-6 and TRBJ2-7; D is undetermined. V was shortened by 3 bases and J by 6 bases, with 12 bases between the two germline ends. This CDR3 is built from 13 residues. Germline CDR1 and CDR2: SGHVS and FNYEAQ. Here the CDR3 reads CASSFATSSEQYF. The CDR3 DNA is TGTGCCAGCAGCTTTGCGACCAGTTCCGAGCAGTACTTC.

In DNA, the CDR3 is TGTGCCAGCAGTGAGCTCATTGGTCCCCGCCTAGCGGGAGAAGAGACCCAGTACTTC. Amino acids: CASSELIGPRLAGEETQYF. The chain employs TRBV2 and TRBJ2-5, with TRBD2 matching 10 bases. The CDR3 runs 19 residues. The germline V gene encodes CDR1 SNHLY and CDR2 FYNNEI. Trimming at V came to 3 bases and at J to 3 bases, leaving 16 bases not matched to a gene.

This clonotype was seen ten or more times. The chain is built from TRBV5-1 and TRBJ2-1, with 7 bases that match TRBD2. CDR1 and CDR2 (germline): SGHRS, YFSETQ. The CDR3 length is 16 residues. V was clipped by 0 bases and J by 7 bases; unmatched bases: 10. The CDR3 reads CASSLASWEGRNEQFF. The DNA for the CDR3 is TGCGCCAGCAGCTTGGCTTCGTGGGAGGGCCGGAATGAGCAGTTCTTC.

The sample holds many counts of this clonotype. This sequence joins TRBV3-1 and TRBJ2-3; TRBD2 agrees at 10 bases. The ends lost 1 base at V and 4 bases at J; junction bases unmatched: 8. This CDR3 spans 17 amino acids. Germline V gene lookup returns CDR1 LGHDT and CDR2 YNNKEL (reference sequence). CDR3 protein: CASSQALTGTSADTQYF. The CDR3 DNA sequence: TGTGCCAGCAGCCAAGCCCTAACCGGGACTAGCGCAGATACGCAGTATTTT.

This chain connects TRBV10-3 to TRBJ2-1; TRBD2 aligns across 13 bases. Looked up from germline, CDR1 is ENHRY and CDR2 is SYGVKD. The CDR3 sequence is 14 residues long. The V segment lost 2 bases and the J segment 8 bases; nucleotides outside the gene matches: 0. This chain's CDR3 is CAISEGLAGDEQFF. In DNA, the CDR3 is TGTGCCATCAGTGAGGGACTAGCGGGAGATGAGCAGTTCTTC.

The chain carries TRBV3-1 and TRBJ2-2; D may correspond to TRBD1 or TRBD2 (5 bases each). This CDR3 has 13 amino acids. Per the germline V gene, CDR1 is LGHDT and CDR2 is YNNKEL (reference sequence). Trimming took 4 bases from V and 7 from J, leaving 10 bases between them. The CDR3 sequence: CASSPGAGGELFF. In DNA form, the CDR3 reads TGTGCCAGCAGCCCCGGGGCCGGCGGGGAGCTGTTTTTT.

DNA of the CDR3: TGTGCCAGCAGTTACCAGGACGCGAACACCGGGGAGCTGTTTTTT. Translating it yields CASSYQDANTGELFF. V usage is TRBV6-5 and J usage is TRBJ2-2; D uncertain. V was clipped by 2 bases and J by 0 bases, with 7 bases between them. The germline V gene has CDR1 MNHEY and CDR2 SVGAGI. This CDR3 spans 15 amino acids.

The table lists this clonotype with many counts. The chain carries TRBV7-9 and TRBJ1-1; 8 positions match TRBD1. The germline gives CDR1 SEHNR, CDR2 FQNEAQ (reference sequence). The V and J ends lost 4 bases and 1 base, in that order; junction bases with no gene match: 2. The CDR3 is made up of 14 amino acids. The CDR3 region has the DNA TGTGCCAGCAGCTCGACAGGGGCGAACACTGAAGCTTTCTTT. Its translation is CASSSTGANTEAFF. The complete variable domain, with remaining parts taken from reference TRBV7-9 and TRBJ1-1, reads DTGVSQNPRHKITKRGQNVTFRCDPISEHNRLYWYRQTLGQGPEFLTYFQNEAQLEKSRLLSDRFSAERPKGSFSTLEIQRTEQGDSAMYLCASSSTGANTEAFFGQGTRLTVV.

The chain joins TRBV20-1 to TRBJ1-5, with D possibly being TRBD1 (6 bases). The CDR3 loop spans 17 amino acids. Germline CDR1 and CDR2: DFQATT and SNEGSKA (reference sequence). V was shortened by 0 bases and J by 0 bases, with 15 bases between the two germline ends. The CDR3: CSARDRGGPLSNQPQHF. The CDR3 DNA is TGCAGTGCTAGAGATCGAGGGGGACCCCTTAGCAATCAGCCCCAGCATTTT.

This sequence joins TRBV20-1 and TRBJ1-1, with D possibly matching TRBD1 (5 bases). The CDR3 extends over 13 amino acids. The V and J ends lost 2 bases and 5 bases respectively, with 12 bases between them. Germline CDR1 and CDR2: DFQATT and SNEGSKA (reference sequence). The CDR3: CSARFDSWTEAFF. The CDR3 DNA sequence: TGCAGTGCTAGATTCGACAGTTGGACTGAAGCTTTCTTT.

This clonotype was recorded many times. The rearrangement joins TRBV20-1 to TRBJ1-5, with no clear D. With 0 bases removed from V and 3 bases from J, the gap between germline ends came to 9 bases. This CDR3 comprises 14 residues. Per germline, CDR1 DFQATT and CDR2 SNEGSKA (reference sequence). The CDR3 sequence is CSARDLPSNQPQHF. The CDR3 coding sequence is TGCAGTGCTAGAGATCTACCCTCCAATCAGCCCCAGCATTTT.

In this sample, this clonotype turned up many times. The chain joins TRBV29-1 to TRBJ2-7, with 10 bases aligning to TRBD1. The CDR3 has 14 amino acids. The J segment lost 4 bases and the V segment lost 2 bases, leaving 5 bases of the junction unmatched. CDR1 is SQVTM, CDR2 ANQGSEA, per germline. CDR3 DNA: TGCAGCGTTGAAAAGCGACAGGGGGCGTACGAGCAGTACTTC. Residues: CSVEKRQGAYEQYF.

This clonotype was recorded at least ten times. This chain links TRBV4-1 with TRBJ2-1, with TRBD2 as a possible D gene (6 bases). The V and J ends lost 1 base and 6 bases respectively, with 10 bases between them. Germline lookup yields CDR1 MGHRA and CDR2 YSYEKL. This CDR3 has 14 amino acids. In DNA, the CDR3 is TGCGCCAGCAGCCAAGCCCACGGGGGCAATGAGCAGTTCTTC. Translated: CASSQAHGGNEQFF.

This clonotype was counted only a few times. The rearrangement joins TRBV20-1 to TRBJ2-7; a possible D gene is TRBD2 (5 bases). CDR3 length: 14 amino acids. The germline gives CDR1 DFQATT, CDR2 SNEGSKA (reference sequence). Trimming pared 5 bases from V and 1 base from J, leaving 15 bases between. This CDR3 reads CSALSDFISYEQYF. In nucleotides, the CDR3 is TGCAGTGCTCTTTCGGACTTCATTTCCTACGAGCAGTACTTC.

This clonotype showed up many times. The J gene is TRBJ2-7, the V gene TRBV7-9; 9 bases are a match to TRBD2. The CDR3 consists of 15 residues. Trimming cost V 0 bases and J 3 bases; bases outside gene matches: 3. Looked up from germline, CDR1 is SEHNR and CDR2 is FQNEAQ (reference sequence). The CDR3 DNA is TGTGCCAGCAGCTTAGCGCCTAGCGGGAACTACGAGCAGTACTTC. Protein sequence: CASSLAPSGNYEQYF.

The table lists this clonotype with many counts. The chain employs TRBV4-1 and TRBJ2-7, with a weak D call TRBD1 (5 bases). The V gene lost 5 bases and the J gene lost 4 bases, with 18 bases spanning the gap. CDR1 and CDR2 (germline): MGHRA, YSYEKL. The CDR3 runs to 15 residues. The CDR3 DNA reads as TGCGCCAGCAGCTCGAACAGGTCGCCGGCATACGAGCAGTACTTC. As protein: CASSSNRSPAYEQYF.

The table lists this clonotype with many counts. The chain links TRBV20-1 to TRBJ1-1; TRBD1 aligns across 7 bases. V dropped 0 bases and J dropped 4; count of bases not matched to a gene: 11. Germline V gene data show CDR1 as DFQATT and CDR2 as SNEGSKA (reference sequence). The CDR3 is 16 amino acids. CDR3 amino acids: CSAREVWQGEGTEAFF. CDR3 bases: TGCAGTGCTAGAGAAGTCTGGCAGGGGGAAGGCACTGAAGCTTTCTTT.

This clonotype was seen many times. This sequence joins TRBV27 and TRBJ1-6; D not certain. Germline V gene sequence: CDR1 MNHEY, CDR2 SMNVEV (reference sequence). The CDR3 sequence is 13 residues long. V lost 5 bases and J 9 bases, leaving 11 bases between the germline ends. CDR3 in DNA: TGTGCCAGCAGTCACAACCCGGTTTCACCCCTCCACTTT. It encodes CASSHNPVSPLHF.

This chain uses TRBV5-1 with TRBJ2-2, with TRBD2 matching 8 bases. Germline V lookup: CDR1 SGHRS, CDR2 YFSETQ. CDR3 length: 17 residues. V gave up 4 bases and J gave up 5 bases; unmatched junction bases: 13. The CDR3 sequence: CASSLEAGRALTGELFF. The CDR3, as DNA: TGCGCCAGCAGCCTCGAGGCCGGGAGGGCCTTAACCGGGGAGCTGTTTTTT.